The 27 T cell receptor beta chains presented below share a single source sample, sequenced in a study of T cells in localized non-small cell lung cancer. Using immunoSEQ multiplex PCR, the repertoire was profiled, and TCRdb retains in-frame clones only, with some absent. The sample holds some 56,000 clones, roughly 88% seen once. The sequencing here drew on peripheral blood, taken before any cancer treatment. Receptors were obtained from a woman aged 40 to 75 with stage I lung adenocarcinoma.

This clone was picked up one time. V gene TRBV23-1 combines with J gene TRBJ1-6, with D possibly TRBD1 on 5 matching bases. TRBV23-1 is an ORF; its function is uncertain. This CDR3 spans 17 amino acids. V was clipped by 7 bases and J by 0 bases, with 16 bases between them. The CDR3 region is CASTRTGQSSYNSPLHF. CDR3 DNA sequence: TGCGCCAGCACGCGCACCGGACAAAGCTCCTATAATTCACCCCTCCACTTT.

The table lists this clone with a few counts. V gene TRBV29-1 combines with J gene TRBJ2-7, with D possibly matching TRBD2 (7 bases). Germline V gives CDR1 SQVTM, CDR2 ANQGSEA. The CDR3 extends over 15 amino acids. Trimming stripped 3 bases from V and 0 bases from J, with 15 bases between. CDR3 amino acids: CSVEGGAASSYEQYF. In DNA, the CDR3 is TGCAGCGTTGAGGGGGGGGCCGCCAGCTCCTACGAGCAGTACTTC.

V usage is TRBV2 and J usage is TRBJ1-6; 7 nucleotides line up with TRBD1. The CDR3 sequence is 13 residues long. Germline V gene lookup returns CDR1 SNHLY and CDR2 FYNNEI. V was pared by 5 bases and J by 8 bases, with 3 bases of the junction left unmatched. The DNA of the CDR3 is TGTGCCAGCAGTACCCAGGGGGATTCACCCCTCCACTTT. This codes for CASSTQGDSPLHF.

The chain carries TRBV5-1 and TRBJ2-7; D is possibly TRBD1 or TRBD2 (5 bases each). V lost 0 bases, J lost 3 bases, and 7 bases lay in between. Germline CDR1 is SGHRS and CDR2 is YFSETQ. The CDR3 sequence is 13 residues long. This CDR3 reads CASSLGDGYEQYF. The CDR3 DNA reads TGCGCCAGCAGCTTGGGGGACGGCTACGAGCAGTACTTC.

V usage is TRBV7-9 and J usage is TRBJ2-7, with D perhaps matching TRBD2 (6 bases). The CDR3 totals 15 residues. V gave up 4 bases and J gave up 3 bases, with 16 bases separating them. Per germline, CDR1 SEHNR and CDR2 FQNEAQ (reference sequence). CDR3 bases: TGTGCCAGCAGCTCGGGACTCCAAACTCTCTACGAGCAGTACTTC. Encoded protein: CASSSGLQTLYEQYF.

The CDR3 region is CSAGTYNEQFF. The CDR3 region has the DNA TGCAGTGCTGGGACCTACAATGAGCAGTTCTTC. V and J are TRBV20-1 and TRBJ2-1; no clear D gene. CDR1 is DFQATT and CDR2 is SNEGSKA in the germline V gene (reference sequence). V was pared by 5 bases and J by 2 bases, with 4 bases between. The CDR3 length is 11 residues.

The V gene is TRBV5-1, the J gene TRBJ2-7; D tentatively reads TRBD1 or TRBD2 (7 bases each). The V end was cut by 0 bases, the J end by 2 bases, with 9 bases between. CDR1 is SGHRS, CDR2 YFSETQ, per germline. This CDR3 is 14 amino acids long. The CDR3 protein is CASSLAGGAYEQYF. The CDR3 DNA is TGCGCCAGCAGCTTGGCAGGGGGGGCCTACGAGCAGTACTTC.

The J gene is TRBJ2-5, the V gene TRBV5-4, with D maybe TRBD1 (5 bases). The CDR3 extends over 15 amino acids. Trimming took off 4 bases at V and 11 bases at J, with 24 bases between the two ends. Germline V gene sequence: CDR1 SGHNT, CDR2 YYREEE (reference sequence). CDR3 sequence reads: CASSPPTGVFQEQYF. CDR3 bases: TGTGCCAGCAGCCCACCAACAGGTGTTTTCCAGGAGCAGTACTTC.

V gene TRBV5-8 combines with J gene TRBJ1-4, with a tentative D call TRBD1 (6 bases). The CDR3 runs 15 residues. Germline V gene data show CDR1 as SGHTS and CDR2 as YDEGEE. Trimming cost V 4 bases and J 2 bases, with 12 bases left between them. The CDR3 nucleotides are TGTGCCAGCAGCGCCTACAGGGCGACTAATGAAAAACTGTTTTTT. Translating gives CASSAYRATNEKLFF.

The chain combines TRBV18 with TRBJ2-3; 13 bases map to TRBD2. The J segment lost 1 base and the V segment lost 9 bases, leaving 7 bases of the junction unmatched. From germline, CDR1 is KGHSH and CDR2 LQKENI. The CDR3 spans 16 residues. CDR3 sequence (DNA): TGTGCCAGTCCGACTAGCGGGGGGCTTCGCACAGATACGCAGTATTTT. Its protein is CASPTSGGLRTDTQYF.

CDR3 nucleotides: TGTGCCTGGAGTACAAACAGGGGGCTTAGAACTGAAGCTTTCTTT. Amino acid sequence: CAWSTNRGLRTEAFF. The chain has TRBV30 and TRBJ1-1; 9 bases fit TRBD1. Germline assignment: CDR1 GTSNPN and CDR2 SVGIG (reference sequence). Trimming removed 2 bases from V and 5 bases from J; junction bases left unmatched: 9. The CDR3 runs to 15 residues.

The CDR3 loop is CASSRGLAPDTQYF. The CDR3 DNA is TGCGCCAGCAGCCGGGGACTAGCTCCAGATACGCAGTATTTT. This sequence joins TRBV5-1 and TRBJ2-3; 9 positions agree with TRBD2. Germline V gives CDR1 SGHRS, CDR2 YFSETQ. This CDR3 is 14 amino acids long. The V segment lost 4 bases and the J segment 4 bases; nucleotides outside the gene matches: 4.

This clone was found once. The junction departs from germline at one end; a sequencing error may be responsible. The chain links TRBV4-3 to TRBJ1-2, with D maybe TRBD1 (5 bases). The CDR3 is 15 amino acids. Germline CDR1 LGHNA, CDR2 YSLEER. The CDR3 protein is CASSQDLTGNYGYTF. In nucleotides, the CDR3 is TGCGCCAGCAGTCAAGACTTAACAGGAAACTATGGCTACACCTTC.

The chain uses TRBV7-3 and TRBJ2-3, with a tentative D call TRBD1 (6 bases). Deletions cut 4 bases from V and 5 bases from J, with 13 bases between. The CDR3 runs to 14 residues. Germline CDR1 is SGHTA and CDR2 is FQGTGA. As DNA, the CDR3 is TGTGCCAGCAGCTCTCAGGGGATGGGAGATACGCAGTATTTT. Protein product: CASSSQGMGDTQYF.

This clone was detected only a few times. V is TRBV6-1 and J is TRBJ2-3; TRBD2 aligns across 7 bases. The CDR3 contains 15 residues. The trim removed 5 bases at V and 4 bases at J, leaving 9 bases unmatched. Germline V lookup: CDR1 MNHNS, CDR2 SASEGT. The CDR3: CASSKLSGEPDTQYF. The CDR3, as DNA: TGTGCCAGCAGTAAGCTAAGCGGGGAGCCAGATACGCAGTATTTT.

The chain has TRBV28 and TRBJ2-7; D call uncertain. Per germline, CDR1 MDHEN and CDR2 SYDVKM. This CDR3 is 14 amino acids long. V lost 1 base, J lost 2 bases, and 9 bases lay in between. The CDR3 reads CASSLSRITYEQYF. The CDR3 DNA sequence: TGTGCCAGCAGTTTATCTCGGATTACCTACGAGCAGTACTTC. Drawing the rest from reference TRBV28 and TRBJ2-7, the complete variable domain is DVKVTQSSRYLVKRTGEKVFLECVQDMDHENMFWYRQDPGLGLRLIYFSYDVKMKEKGDIPEGYSVSREKKERFSLILESASTNQTSMYLCASSLSRITYEQYFGPGTRLTVT.

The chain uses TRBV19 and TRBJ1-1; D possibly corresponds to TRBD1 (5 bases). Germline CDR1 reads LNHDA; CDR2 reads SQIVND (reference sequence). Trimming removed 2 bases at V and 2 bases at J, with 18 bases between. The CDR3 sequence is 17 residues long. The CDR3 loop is CASSILGAEGVNTEAFF. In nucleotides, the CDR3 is TGTGCCAGTAGTATATTAGGTGCGGAAGGGGTTAACACTGAAGCTTTCTTT.

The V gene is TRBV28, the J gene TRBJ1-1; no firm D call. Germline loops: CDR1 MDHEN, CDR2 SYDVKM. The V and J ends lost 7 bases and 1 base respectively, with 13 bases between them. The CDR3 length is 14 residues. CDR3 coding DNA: TGTGCCAGCACCACCCGGATAGAGAACACTGAAGCTTTCTTT. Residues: CASTTRIENTEAFF. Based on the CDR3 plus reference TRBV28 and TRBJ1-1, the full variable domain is DVKVTQSSRYLVKRTGEKVFLECVQDMDHENMFWYRQDPGLGLRLIYFSYDVKMKEKGDIPEGYSVSREKKERFSLILESASTNQTSMYLCASTTRIENTEAFFGQGTRLTVV.

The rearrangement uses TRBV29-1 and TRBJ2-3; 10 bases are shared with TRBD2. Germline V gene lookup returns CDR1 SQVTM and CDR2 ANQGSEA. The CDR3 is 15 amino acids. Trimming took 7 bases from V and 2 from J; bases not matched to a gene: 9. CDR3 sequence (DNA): TGCAGCGCTTTAACTAGCGGGGCAATCACAGATACGCAGTATTTT. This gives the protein CSALTSGAITDTQYF.

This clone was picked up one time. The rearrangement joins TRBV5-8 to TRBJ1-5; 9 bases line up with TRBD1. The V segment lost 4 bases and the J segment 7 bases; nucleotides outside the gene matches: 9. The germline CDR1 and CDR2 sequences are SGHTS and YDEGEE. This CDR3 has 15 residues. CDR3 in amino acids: CASSRLQGANQPQHF. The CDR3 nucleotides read TGTGCCAGCAGCCGACTACAGGGGGCGAACCAGCCCCAGCATTTT.

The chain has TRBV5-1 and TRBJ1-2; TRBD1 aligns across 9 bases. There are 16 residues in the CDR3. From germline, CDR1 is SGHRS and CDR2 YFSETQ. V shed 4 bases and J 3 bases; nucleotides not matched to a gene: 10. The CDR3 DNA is TGCGCCAGCAGCCCTCGAACCGGGACAGGGTACTATGGCTACACCTTC. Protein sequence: CASSPRTGTGYYGYTF.

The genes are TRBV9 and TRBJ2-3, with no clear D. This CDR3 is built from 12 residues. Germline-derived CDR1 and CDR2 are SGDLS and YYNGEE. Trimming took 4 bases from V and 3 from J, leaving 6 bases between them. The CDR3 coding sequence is TGTGCCAGCAGCATACAGACAGATACGCAGTATTTT. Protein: CASSIQTDTQYF.

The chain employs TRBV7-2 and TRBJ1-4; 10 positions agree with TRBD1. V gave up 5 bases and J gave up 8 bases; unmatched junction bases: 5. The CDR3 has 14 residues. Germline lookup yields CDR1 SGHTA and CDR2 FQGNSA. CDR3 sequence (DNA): TGTGCCAGCAGCCCGGACAGGGGGACCGAAAAACTGTTTTTT. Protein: CASSPDRGTEKLFF.

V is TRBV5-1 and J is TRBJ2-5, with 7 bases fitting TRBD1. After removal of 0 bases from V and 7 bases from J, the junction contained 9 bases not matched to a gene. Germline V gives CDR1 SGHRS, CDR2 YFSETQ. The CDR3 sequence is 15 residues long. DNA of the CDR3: TGCGCCAGCAGCTTGGGAGACAGGGTCAAGGTGACCCAGTACTTC. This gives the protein CASSLGDRVKVTQYF.

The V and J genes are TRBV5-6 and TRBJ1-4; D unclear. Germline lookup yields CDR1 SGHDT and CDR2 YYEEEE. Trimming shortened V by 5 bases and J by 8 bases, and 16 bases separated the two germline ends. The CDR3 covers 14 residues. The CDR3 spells CASSWGPDLEKLFF. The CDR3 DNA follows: TGTGCCAGCAGTTGGGGTCCAGATCTAGAAAAACTGTTTTTT. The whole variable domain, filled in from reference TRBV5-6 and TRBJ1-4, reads DAGVTQSPTHLIKTRGQQVTLRCSPKSGHDTVSWYQQALGQGPQFIFQYYEEEERQRGNFPDRFSGHQFPNYSSELNVNALLLGDSALYLCASSWGPDLEKLFFGSGTQLSVL.

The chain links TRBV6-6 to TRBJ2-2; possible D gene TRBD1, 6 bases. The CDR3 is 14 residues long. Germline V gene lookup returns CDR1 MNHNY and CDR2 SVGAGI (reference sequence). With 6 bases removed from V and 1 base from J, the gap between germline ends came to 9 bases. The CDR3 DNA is TGTGCCAGCAGCACCAGGGGGAACACCGGGGAGCTGTTTTTT. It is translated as CASSTRGNTGELFF.

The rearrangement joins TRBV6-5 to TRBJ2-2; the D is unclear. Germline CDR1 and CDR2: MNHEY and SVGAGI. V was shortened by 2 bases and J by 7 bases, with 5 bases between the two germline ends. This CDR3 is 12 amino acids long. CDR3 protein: CASSYRDGELFF. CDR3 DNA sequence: TGTGCCAGCAGTTACAGGGACGGGGAGCTGTTTTTT.